These T cell receptor beta chains were read from a single sample in a study of CD8 T cells in ankylosing spondylitis. MiXCR, run by TCRdb on the 5' RACE reads, gives a single entry per CDR3 protein. Here the sample spans more than 500,000 distinct CDR3 sequences, about 5.4% being singletons. Material for sequencing was blood, either unsorted or a sorted T cell fraction (not recorded which). These receptor sequences come from a male donor with ankylosing spondylitis. Both conserved end residues are part of each CDR3. The D gene is left open where the match is weak. Rows give clone size only sometimes, using once, few, many, or a class for an expanded clone.

>-|many|TRBJ2-3|TRBV5-1
CASSRLDTRDTQYF
TGCGCCAGCAGCCGCCTGGATACGAGGGATACGCAGTATTTT
>-|many|TRBJ2-5|TRBV5-5
CASSSFGRRETQYF
TGTGCCAGCAGCTCCTTTGGCAGGCGAGAGACCCAGTACTTC
>-|many|TRBJ2-2|TRBV27
CASGPGAGQGWTGELFF
TGTGCCAGCGGACCAGGGGCAGGTCAAGGGTGGACCGGGGAGCTGTTTTTT
>-|-|TRBJ2-2|TRBV11-2
CASSLVGFGELFF
TGTGCCAGCAGCTTAGTAGGGTTTGGGGAGCTGTTTTTT
>-|many|TRBJ2-1|TRBV9
CASSVTPSNEQFF
TGTGCCAGCAGCGTTACACCGTCGAATGAGCAGTTCTTC
>TRBD1|few|TRBJ2-2|TRBV20-1
CSARVTRGPNTGELFF
TGCAGTGCTAGAGTTACCAGGGGGCCGAACACCGGGGAGCTGTTTTTT
>-|many|TRBJ2-7|TRBV9
CASSIGTFPYEQYF
TGTGCCAGCAGCATTGGGACTTTCCCCTACGAGCAGTACTTC
>-|many|TRBJ2-7|TRBV10-3
CAISGGVDYEQYF
TGTGCCATCAGTGGGGGGGTGGACTACGAGCAGTACTTC
>TRBD1|many|TRBJ1-1|TRBV7-6
CASSLTPGGNTEAFF
TGTGCCAGCAGCTTAACCCCAGGGGGGAACACTGAAGCTTTCTTT
>-|many|TRBJ1-5|TRBV12-3/TRBV12-4
CASSLWVSQPQHF
TGTGCCAGCAGTTTATGGGTTTCTCAGCCCCAGCATTTT
>-|many|TRBJ2-4|TRBV20-1
CSAGQLAKNIQYF
TGCAGTGCTGGACAGTTAGCCAAAAACATTCAGTACTTC
>-|many|TRBJ2-3|TRBV6-2/TRBV6-3
CASSYRLAGDTQYF
TGTGCCAGCAGTTACCGGCTAGCAGGGGATACGCAGTATTTT
>-|few|TRBJ2-3|TRBV2
CASSENSEGDTQYF
TGTGCCAGCAGTGAGAACAGTGAGGGAGATACGCAGTATTTT
>-|many|TRBJ1-2|TRBV30
CAWSVSRGAYNYGYTF
TGTGCCTGGAGTGTAAGTCGGGGGGCGTATAACTATGGCTACACCTTC
>TRBD2|many|TRBJ2-2|TRBV20-1
CSATTSGRYDGELFF
TGCAGTGCCACTACTAGCGGGAGGTACGACGGGGAGCTGTTTTTT
>-|many|TRBJ2-5|TRBV5-1
CASSLGAWETQYF
TGCGCCAGCAGCTTGGGGGCGTGGGAGACCCAGTACTTC
>TRBD1|once|TRBJ2-3|TRBV15
CATGDRITDTQYF
TGTGCCACCGGGGACAGGATCACAGATACGCAGTATTTT
>-|many|TRBJ1-3|TRBV12-3/TRBV12-4
CASSWETGSGNTIYF
TGTGCCAGCAGTTGGGAGACAGGCTCTGGAAACACCATATATTTT
>-|many|TRBJ1-6|TRBV4-3
CASSQARGSPLHF
TGCGCCAGCAGCCAAGCGCGAGGATCACCCCTCCACTTT
>TRBD1|few|TRBJ2-2|TRBV27
CASSQTGSVGELFF
TGTGCCAGCAGCCAGACAGGGTCAGTAGGGGAGCTGTTTTTT
>TRBD1|many|TRBJ2-3|TRBV25-1
CASSGQGSTDTQYF
TGTGCCAGCAGTGGACAGGGGAGCACAGATACGCAGTATTTT
>TRBD2|many|TRBJ2-2|TRBV6-2/TRBV6-3
CASSYPTSGVTGELFF
TGTGCCAGCAGTTACCCGACTAGCGGGGTGACCGGGGAGCTGTTTTTT
>TRBD2|-|TRBJ2-2|TRBV20-1
CSARRSGTNTGELFF
TGCAGTGCTAGACGTAGCGGGACTAACACCGGGGAGCTGTTTTTT
>TRBD2|few|TRBJ2-1|TRBV5-1
CASSGGGFPNNEQFF
TGCGCCAGCAGCGGCGGGGGTTTTCCGAACAATGAGCAGTTCTTC